This T cell receptor beta chain was sequenced during a study of patients and donors after allogeneic stem cell transplantation. In its sample, this clonotype was seen a few times. The CDR3 sequence is 15 residues long. V lost 1 base, J lost 5 bases, and 12 bases lay in between. Germline V gene sequence: CDR1 MNHNS, CDR2 SASEGT. TCRdb itself ran the RT-PCR reads through MiXCR, one entry per CDR3 protein. The sample lists 400,000 to 450,000 distinct CDR3 sequences; 16% were seen once. The TCR originated in a human donor who was either an allogeneic HSCT recipient or a stem cell or donor lymphocyte infusion donor (not recorded which). It is not recorded whose cells these are; they may come from a transplant donor. Specimen: blood, either unsorted or a sorted T cell fraction (not recorded which). The V call is TRBV6-1, the J call TRBJ1-5; D is uncertain. In nucleotides, the CDR3 is TGTGCCAGCAGTGAAGAGGTTTACGGACATCAGCCCCAGCATTTT. Translated, it gives CASSEEVYGHQPQHF.